The 15 T cell receptor beta chains reported below all come from one sample, sequenced in a study of control samples from healthy donors and cancer patients. Sequenced by immunoSEQ multiplex PCR; TCRdb stores in-frame clones only, minus some. The sample lists 90,000 to 130,000 clones, 85% to 90% occurring once. The sequencing sample was made of PBMCs. All receptors derive from a woman aged 55-75 years with lung cancer.

In nucleotides, the CDR3 is TGCGCCAGCAGCTTGACAGGGTTGAACACTGAAGCTTTCTTT. Its translation is CASSLTGLNTEAFF. The V call is TRBV5-1, the J call TRBJ1-1; weak D call: TRBD1 (6 bases). The V gene lost 1 base and the J gene lost 0 bases, with 7 bases spanning the gap. Germline-derived CDR1 and CDR2 are SGHRS and YFSETQ. This CDR3 contains 14 residues.

This rearrangement joins TRBV12-5 to TRBJ1-1, with D possibly TRBD1 on 5 matching bases. Germline CDR1 and CDR2: LGHNT and FRNRAP. This CDR3 comprises 14 residues. Trimming pared 5 bases from V and 4 bases from J, leaving 14 bases between. CDR3 amino acids: CASGDQGQSTEAFF. DNA for the CDR3: TGTGCTAGTGGTGATCAGGGTCAGAGCACTGAAGCTTTCTTT.

The rearrangement uses TRBV28 and TRBJ1-1, with TRBD1 identical over 9 bases. V lost 5 bases, J lost 4 bases, and 8 bases stayed unmatched. The germline V gene has CDR1 MDHEN and CDR2 SYDVKM. The CDR3 consists of 15 residues. The CDR3 loop reads CASSATGTGTTEAFF. CDR3 nucleotide sequence: TGTGCCAGCAGTGCGACCGGGACAGGGACCACTGAAGCTTTCTTT. Together with reference TRBV28 and TRBJ1-1, the CDR3 gives the full variable domain: DVKVTQSSRYLVKRTGEKVFLECVQDMDHENMFWYRQDPGLGLRLIYFSYDVKMKEKGDIPEGYSVSREKKERFSLILESASTNQTSMYLCASSATGTGTTEAFFGQGTRLTVV.

The chain employs TRBV7-2 and TRBJ1-2; 10 bases match TRBD1. The CDR3 extends over 14 amino acids. Trimming cost V 7 bases and J 5 bases; bases outside gene matches: 7. The germline V gene has CDR1 SGHTA and CDR2 FQGNSA. CDR3 DNA sequence: TGTGCCAGCATCGCGCCGGGACAGGGGTATGGCTACACCTTC. Amino acid sequence: CASIAPGQGYGYTF.

For this clone: A junction end diverges from the germline sequence, so it may reflect a read error. The chain couples TRBV7-2 to TRBJ2-3, with 7 nucleotides matching TRBD2. The CDR3 length is 16 residues. The germline V gene has CDR1 SGHTA and CDR2 FQGNSA. The CDR3 sequence is CASSLGGGRGTDMQYF. CDR3 nucleotide sequence: TGTGCCAGCAGCTTAGGGGGCGGGAGAGGCACAGATATGCAGTATTTT. The variable domain in full, with the rest retrieved from reference TRBV7-2 and TRBJ2-3, is GAGVSQSPSNKVTEKGKDVELRCDPISGHTALYWYRQSLGQGLEFLIYFQGNSAPDKSGLPSDRFSAERTGGSVSTLTIQRTQQEDSAVYLCASSLGGGRGTDMQYFGPGTRLTVL.

DNA of the CDR3: TGTGCCAGCAGCCCTGAGAGCTCCTACGAGCAGTACTTC. Translation: CASSPESSYEQYF. This sequence joins TRBV7-2 and TRBJ2-7; D is unclear. The V end lost 5 bases, the J end lost 0 bases, and 8 bases lay between the germline ends. Germline V lookup: CDR1 SGHTA, CDR2 FQGNSA. CDR3 length: 13 amino acids.

This clone was seen once. The chain uses TRBV7-2 and TRBJ1-2, with D perhaps TRBD1 (5 bases). The CDR3 spans 16 residues. V lost 5 bases, J lost 5 bases, and 21 bases lay in between. In germline, CDR1 is SGHTA, CDR2 FQGNSA. The CDR3 region is CASSHTTATVPYGYTF. Written as DNA, the CDR3 is TGTGCCAGCAGCCATACAACGGCGACAGTCCCATATGGCTACACCTTC. The variable domain in full, with the rest retrieved from reference TRBV7-2 and TRBJ1-2, is GAGVSQSPSNKVTEKGKDVELRCDPISGHTALYWYRQSLGQGLEFLIYFQGNSAPDKSGLPSDRFSAERTGGSVSTLTIQRTQQEDSAVYLCASSHTTATVPYGYTFGSGTRLTVV.

The J gene is TRBJ1-1, the V gene TRBV6-2 or TRBV6-3; D unclear. The CDR3 covers 17 residues. V lost 5 bases, J lost 4 bases, and 23 bases lay in between. Germline CDR1 reads MNHEY; CDR2 reads SVGEGT. CDR3 in amino acids: CASSAAIVPVSGTEAFF. CDR3 coding DNA: TGTGCCAGCAGTGCCGCGATTGTACCCGTTTCGGGCACTGAAGCTTTCTTT.

CDR3 residues: CASSLQAGGLSWQFF. The CDR3 bases are TGTGCCAGCAGCCTACAAGCGGGGGGTCTTTCTTGGCAGTTCTTC. The J gene is TRBJ2-1, the V gene TRBV2; 9 nucleotides line up with TRBD2. CDR3 length: 15 residues. Germline lookup yields CDR1 SNHLY and CDR2 FYNNEI. The V segment lost 6 bases and the J segment 12 bases; nucleotides outside the gene matches: 15.

The chain combines TRBV7-2 with TRBJ1-5, with 7 bases that match TRBD1. With V trimmed by 3 bases and J by 2 bases, 1 base remained unmatched. The CDR3 totals 14 residues. Germline loops: CDR1 SGHTA, CDR2 FQGNSA. As DNA, the CDR3 is TGTGCCAGCAGCTTCCAGGGGGGCAATCAGCCCCAGCATTTT. Its protein is CASSFQGGNQPQHF.

The gene calls are TRBV11-2 and TRBJ2-7, with 10 bases lining up with TRBD2. Looked up from germline, CDR1 is SGHAT and CDR2 is FQNNGV. V lost 5 bases and J lost 1; bases outside the gene matches: 14. This CDR3 has 18 residues. The CDR3 loop reads CASSPLRGASGSSYEQYF. CDR3 DNA: TGTGCCAGCAGCCCCCTCCGGGGCGCTAGCGGGAGTTCCTACGAGCAGTACTTC.

J is TRBJ2-1 and V is TRBV24-1; 10 bases fit TRBD2. Trimming removed 4 bases from V and 6 bases from J; junction bases left unmatched: 14. Per the germline V gene, CDR1 is KGHDR and CDR2 is SFDVKD. The CDR3 consists of 18 residues. CDR3 amino acids: CATSEQGARASGGNEQFF. As DNA, the CDR3 is TGTGCCACCAGTGAGCAGGGGGCTCGGGCTAGCGGGGGCAATGAGCAGTTCTTC.

The chain recombines TRBV24-1 with TRBJ2-3; D not certain. The germline gives CDR1 KGHDR, CDR2 SFDVKD. This CDR3 spans 12 amino acids. V lost 5 bases and J lost 4, with 6 bases in between. The CDR3 region has the DNA TGTGCCACCAGTGGAGACGCAGATACGCAGTATTTT. It specifies CATSGDADTQYF.

The chain links TRBV5-4 to TRBJ2-5; D remains ambiguous. Germline values: CDR1 SGHNT, CDR2 YYREEE (reference sequence). Trimming removed 1 base at V and 2 bases at J, with 12 bases between. The CDR3 covers 15 residues. CDR3 nucleotides: TGTGCCAGCAGCTTGAAAAAGACCGTACAAGAGACCCAGTACTTC. This translates into CASSLKKTVQETQYF.

This clone has more than one count but fewer than ten. CDR3 bases: TGTGCCAGCAGCGCCCGAGGACCCAATCAGCCCCAGCATTTT. Amino acids: CASSARGPNQPQHF. V gene TRBV7-2 combines with J gene TRBJ1-5, with D unclear. The germline V gene encodes CDR1 SGHTA and CDR2 FQGNSA. The V end was cut by 5 bases, the J end by 3 bases, with 11 bases between. The CDR3 runs to 14 residues.